This T cell receptor (beta chain) was profiled in a study of T cell changes during pregnancy in multiple sclerosis. The V end lost 3 bases, the J end lost 0 bases, and 17 bases lay between the germline ends. The CDR3 extends over 18 amino acids. Germline CDR1 reads MDHEN; CDR2 reads SYDVKM. This clone was seen a single time. The protocol was immunoSEQ multiplex PCR, while the TCRdb copy is restricted to in-frame clones and leaves out a portion. The table includes roughly 39,000 clones, about 90% detected once. The sequencing used CD4+ T cells from peripheral blood mononuclear cells, collected before pregnancy. The chain recombines TRBV28 with TRBJ2-2; TRBD2 might be the D (6 bases). The receptor was derived from a female donor with multiple sclerosis, enrolled in a pregnancy study. The CDR3 protein is CASSLSAWRGPNTGELFF. CDR3 nucleotide sequence: TGTGCCAGCAGTTTGTCCGCGTGGCGGGGCCCGAACACCGGGGAGCTGTTTTTT.